Listed below are T cell receptor beta chains from one sample, sequenced in a study of spatial heterogeneity in lung cancer. In TCRdb, the 5' RACE reads were re-called with MiXCR into one record per CDR3 protein. The table has approximately 44,000 distinct CDR3 sequences, roughly 15% seen once; the top ten hold 50% to 60%. The sample was PBMCs, taken at surgery. These TCRs come from a male donor with early-stage non-small cell lung cancer. CDR3s include the opening cysteine and the closing phenylalanine or tryptophan. The D gene is left open where the match is weak. Rows give clone size only sometimes, using once, few, many, or a class for an expanded clone.

abundance,j_gene,d_gene,v_gene,CDR3aa,CDR3nt
few,TRBJ2-7,TRBD1,TRBV20-1,CSARPGTATYEQYF,TGCAGTGCTAGACCGGGGACAGCTACCTACGAGCAGTACTTC
few,TRBJ2-4,.,TRBV6-2/TRBV6-3,CASSYRANIQYF,TGTGCCAGCAGTTACCGGGCAAACATTCAGTACTTC
few,TRBJ1-5,.,TRBV27,CASSKRDGSNQPQHF,TGTGCCAGCAGTAAACGGGACGGCAGCAATCAGCCCCAGCATTTT
.,TRBJ1-6,.,TRBV2,CASSEMGRGSYNSPLHF,TGTGCCAGCAGTGAAATGGGGAGAGGCTCCTATAATTCACCCCTCCACTTT
few,TRBJ1-4,.,TRBV2,CASSELTPEKLFF,TGTGCCAGCAGTGAATTAACACCCGAAAAACTGTTTTTT
many,TRBJ1-5,.,TRBV28,CASSLRGQPQHF,TGTGCCAGCAGTTTAAGAGGTCAGCCCCAGCATTTT
.,TRBJ1-6,TRBD1,TRBV5-1,CASSLTGGSPSPLHF,TGCGCCAGCAGCCTTACAGGGGGCTCCCCCTCACCCCTCCACTTT
many,TRBJ2-7,.,TRBV28,CASSFRLIYEQYF,TGTGCCAGCAGTTTTCGGCTCATCTACGAGCAGTACTTC
many,TRBJ1-1,.,TRBV27,CASSSEAEAFF,TGTGCCAGCAGTTCCGAGGCTGAAGCTTTCTTT
many,TRBJ2-1,TRBD1,TRBV2,CASRGDGQGNEQFF,TGTGCCAGCAGGGGGGATGGACAGGGCAATGAGCAGTTCTTC
.,TRBJ2-5,TRBD2,TRBV7-2,CASSLGILAGIQETQYF,TGTGCCAGCAGCTTGGGAATACTAGCGGGGATACAAGAGACCCAGTACTTC
.,TRBJ2-7,.,TRBV29-1,CSVEHWPSYEQYF,TGCAGCGTTGAACACTGGCCGTCCTACGAGCAGTACTTC
.,TRBJ2-2,.,TRBV7-3,CASSTGDGAGELFF,TGTGCCAGCAGCACTGGAGACGGGGCCGGGGAGCTGTTTTTT
few,TRBJ1-5,.,TRBV6-5,CASSYEWGHQPQHF,TGTGCCAGCAGTTACGAATGGGGGCATCAGCCCCAGCATTTT
few,TRBJ2-3,TRBD2,TRBV20-1,CSARSSGGATDTQYF,TGCAGTGCTAGGTCTAGCGGGGGGGCCACTGATACGCAGTATTTT
many,TRBJ2-1,.,TRBV20-1,CSAVRQHNEQFF,TGCAGTGCTGTCCGACAGCACAATGAGCAGTTCTTC
many,TRBJ2-7,TRBD1,TRBV5-1,CASRTGTGIYEQYF,TGCGCCAGCCGCACCGGGACAGGGATTTACGAGCAGTACTTC
.,TRBJ2-3,.,TRBV9,CASSPLSWGYTDTQYF,TGTGCCAGCAGCCCCCTATCCTGGGGGTACACAGATACGCAGTATTTT
many,TRBJ2-5,.,TRBV12-3/TRBV12-4,CAVRQLRGTQYF,TGTGCCGTTAGACAGCTCCGGGGGACCCAGTACTTC
.,TRBJ2-1,TRBD2,TRBV28,CASSSLRGLGSYNEQFF,TGTGCCAGCAGTTCCTTGAGGGGACTAGGCTCCTACAATGAGCAGTTCTTC
many,TRBJ1-5,TRBD1,TRBV20-1,CSASRGQSNQPQHF,TGCAGTGCTAGTAGGGGGCAGAGCAATCAGCCCCAGCATTTT
few,TRBJ1-4,TRBD1,TRBV29-1,CSVEDRDSRFNEKLFF,TGCAGCGTTGAAGATCGGGACAGTCGATTTAATGAAAAACTGTTTTTT
.,TRBJ1-2,TRBD1,TRBV29-1,CSVIGTGGKGYTF,TGCAGCGTCATCGGGACAGGGGGCAAAGGCTACACCTTC
.,TRBJ2-1,.,TRBV11-2,CASSLVTVYNEQFF,TGTGCCAGCAGCTTAGTGACAGTTTACAATGAGCAGTTCTTC
.,TRBJ2-1,TRBD1,TRBV7-4,CASSPVRDRGYNEQFF,TGTGCCAGCAGCCCGGTCCGGGACAGGGGCTACAATGAGCAGTTCTTC
few,TRBJ1-1,TRBD1,TRBV3-1,CASSQSRGTGGKAFF,TGTGCCAGCAGCCAAAGCCGAGGGACAGGGGGCAAAGCTTTCTTT
.,TRBJ2-7,.,TRBV7-9,CASSPTLRVPPYEQYF,TGTGCCAGCAGCCCAACCTTAAGGGTCCCTCCCTACGAGCAGTACTTC
.,TRBJ2-2,.,TRBV23-1,CASSQQGGTGELFF,TGCGCCAGCAGTCAACAGGGGGGCACCGGGGAGCTGTTTTTT
many,TRBJ1-2,.,TRBV9,CASSVATYRTLF,TGTGCCAGCAGCGTAGCTACGTACAGGACGCTATTC
.,TRBJ2-1,.,TRBV7-2,CASSTLSQGFNEQFF,TGTGCCAGCAGCACACTTTCACAGGGCTTCAATGAGCAGTTCTTC
.,TRBJ2-1,TRBD1,TRBV19,CASSMGTGRYNEQFF,TGTGCCAGTAGTATGGGGACAGGGAGGTACAATGAGCAGTTCTTC
.,TRBJ2-5,TRBD2,TRBV5-6,CASSPLLAEQETQYF,TGTGCCAGCAGCCCTCTCCTAGCGGAGCAAGAGACCCAGTACTTC
many,TRBJ2-4,.,TRBV2,CASSVTGRSIQYF,TGTGCCAGCAGTGTTACGGGGAGGAGCATTCAGTACTTC
many,TRBJ1-5,.,TRBV13,CASSQRGIQPQHF,TGTGCCAGCAGCCAGAGAGGGATTCAGCCCCAGCATTTT
.,TRBJ2-7,TRBD2,TRBV5-6,CASSSLGLAGGPYEQYF,TGTGCCAGCAGCTCTCTCGGACTAGCGGGAGGACCTTACGAGCAGTACTTC
few,TRBJ1-1,.,TRBV29-1,CSSQGLLVDTEAFF,TGCAGCTCCCAGGGCCTCTTGGTCGACACTGAAGCTTTCTTT
many,TRBJ2-1,TRBD1,TRBV12-3/TRBV12-4,CASSFSWDSINEQFF,TGTGCCAGCAGTTTTTCATGGGACAGCATCAATGAGCAGTTCTTC
few,TRBJ2-7,TRBD2,TRBV3-1,CASSQGIAGGRPYEQYF,TGTGCCAGCAGCCAAGGAATAGCGGGAGGCCGACCCTACGAGCAGTACTTC
.,TRBJ2-6,.,TRBV4-1,CASSQGYTRNSGANVLTF,TGCGCCAGCAGCCAGGGCTACACCAGGAACTCTGGGGCCAACGTCCTGACTTTC
many,TRBJ1-6,.,TRBV7-2,CASNRDQSPLHF,TGTGCCAGCAACCGAGACCAGTCGCCCCTCCACTTT
.,TRBJ2-1,TRBD2,TRBV2,CATWTSGNNEQFF,TGTGCCACCTGGACTAGCGGAAACAATGAGCAGTTCTTC
many,TRBJ2-3,.,TRBV4-2,CASSQTDLPDTQYF,TGTGCCAGCAGCCAAACTGACCTACCAGATACGCAGTATTTT
.,TRBJ1-4,TRBD1,TRBV5-1,CASSSWTGPDEKLFF,TGCGCCAGCAGCTCTTGGACAGGTCCGGATGAAAAACTGTTTTTT
.,TRBJ1-1,.,TRBV7-6,CASSLSPGYTEAFF,TGTGCCAGCAGCTTAAGTCCGGGATACACTGAAGCTTTCTTT
.,TRBJ2-7,TRBD1,TRBV6-6,CASSLGQGWTYEQYF,TGTGCCAGCAGTTTGGGACAGGGGTGGACCTACGAGCAGTACTTC